Listed here are 20 T cell receptor beta chains from one sample, sequenced in a study of T-cell reconstitution after alpha-beta-depleted transplantation in children. Unique molecular identifiers were incorporated when the TCRbeta library was constructed. TCRdb reanalysed the PCR reads using MiXCR and keeps one entry per CDR3 protein. This sample has more than 400,000 distinct CDR3 sequences, with more than 9.5% found just once. The sequencing here drew on PBMCs, mostly from graft donor cells, taken 180 days after TCRalphabeta/CD19-depleted stem cell transplant. Every receptor here comes from a female patient aged 2-9 years who had a stem cell transplant for aplastic anemia, so the T cells may come from the graft donor.

The genes are TRBV25-1 and TRBJ1-2; D not certain. This CDR3 has 12 residues. Germline V gives CDR1 MGHDK, CDR2 SYGVNS. The germline V and J ends were trimmed by 7 bases and 0 bases, with 6 bases remaining between them. CDR3 in DNA: TGTGCCAGCAATGCAGCTAACTATGGCTACACCTTC. It yields the protein CASNAANYGYTF.

This clonotype was detected a few times. The chain links TRBV7-2 to TRBJ1-2, with D tentatively TRBD1 (5 bases). CDR3 length equals 14 residues. Trimming left V 5 bases short and J 8 bases short, with 18 bases between. CDR1 is SGHTA and CDR2 is FQGNSA in the germline V gene. CDR3 region: CASSPGTVFGGYTF. The CDR3 DNA follows: TGTGCCAGCAGCCCGGGGACGGTTTTTGGGGGCTACACCTTC.

This clonotype was seen a handful of times. The V and J genes are TRBV6-2 or TRBV6-3 and TRBJ2-5; D might be TRBD2 (5 bases). Germline CDR1 MNHEY, CDR2 SVGEGT. This CDR3 comprises 15 residues. Trimming took off 6 bases at V and 1 base at J, with 15 bases between the two ends. The CDR3 region has the DNA TGTGCCAGCAGGGAACTAGGAGGCACCCAAGAGACCCAGTACTTC. This gives the protein CASRELGGTQETQYF.

Regarding this clonotype: One junction end disagrees with the germline gene, perhaps due to a read error. This chain joins TRBV10-3 and TRBJ2-3, with D possibly being TRBD2 (6 bases). CDR1 ENHRY and CDR2 SYGVKD come from the germline V gene. The CDR3 is 17 amino acids. The CDR3 nucleotides read TGTGCCTTCAGTGAAGACGTAGCGGCCTACTCCACAGATACGCAGTATTTT. Protein product: CAFSEDVAAYSTDTQYF.

The chain employs TRBV5-1 and TRBJ1-4, with TRBD1 matching 7 bases. Germline CDR1 is SGHRS and CDR2 is YFSETQ. CDR3 size: 15 residues. After removal of 1 base from V and 7 bases from J, the junction contained 7 bases not matched to a gene. CDR3 protein: CASSLRGGITEKLFF. In DNA, the CDR3 is TGCGCCAGCAGCTTGCGAGGGGGCATAACTGAAAAACTGTTTTTT.

This clonotype was seen a few times. The chain employs TRBV11-1 and TRBJ2-5; D unresolved. CDR3 length equals 15 residues. Germline V CDR1 and CDR2: SGHAT, FQDESV (reference sequence). V dropped 9 bases and J dropped 4 bases, with 21 bases sitting between them. The CDR3 loop reads CASSPRVNSAETQYF. In DNA, the CDR3 is TGTGCCAGTTCCCCTCGGGTCAATTCGGCAGAGACCCAGTACTTC.

The chain has TRBV15 and TRBJ2-5, with D perhaps TRBD1 or TRBD2 (5 bases each). CDR3 length: 13 residues. V was clipped by 8 bases and J by 6 bases, with 16 bases between them. Germline loops: CDR1 LNHNV, CDR2 YYDKDF (reference sequence). CDR3 bases: TGTGCCACCGGTTGGGGGTGGAAAAAGACCCAGTACTTC. Translation gives CATGWGWKKTQYF.

The chain employs TRBV20-1 and TRBJ2-7; 7 bases agree with TRBD1. V lost 1 base, J lost 3 bases, and 3 bases stayed unmatched. Germline assignment: CDR1 DFQATT and CDR2 SNEGSKA (reference sequence). The CDR3 is 13 amino acids. Here the CDR3 DNA reads TGCAGTGCTAGAGGTGACAGGGACTACGAGCAGTACGTC. Translating gives CSARGDRDYEQYV.

V gene TRBV10-3 combines with J gene TRBJ2-7; no reliable D call. The germline V and J ends were trimmed by 8 bases and 4 bases, with 18 bases remaining between them. The germline gives CDR1 ENHRY, CDR2 SYGVKD. The CDR3 spans 14 residues. This CDR3 is CAIALPVGGYEQYV. The CDR3 DNA is TGTGCCATCGCCCTACCAGTCGGCGGTTACGAGCAGTACGTC.

This clonotype was seen only a few times. The chain recombines TRBV5-1 with TRBJ1-4; 7 bases line up with TRBD1. The ends lost 2 bases at V and 3 bases at J; junction bases unmatched: 1. This CDR3 spans 14 amino acids. Germline CDR1 SGHRS, CDR2 YFSETQ. This CDR3 reads CASSFRGANEKLFF. The DNA of the CDR3 is TGCGCCAGCAGCTTCAGGGGGGCTAATGAAAAACTGTTTTTT.

This chain uses TRBV29-1 with TRBJ1-2; 8 nucleotides align to TRBD1. The CDR3 extends over 15 amino acids. With 7 bases clipped from V and 6 bases from J, the junction kept 16 bases outside the gene matches. Germline V gene lookup returns CDR1 SQVTM and CDR2 ANQGSEA. The CDR3 DNA is TGCAGCGCGATTGTCATGGACAGGGAGGATCATGGCTACACCTTC. It specifies CSAIVMDREDHGYTF. Supplemented by reference TRBV29-1 and TRBJ1-2, the full variable domain reads SAVISQKPSRDICQRGTSLTIQCQVDSQVTMMFWYRQQPGQSLTLIATANQGSEATYESGFVIDKFPISRPNLTFSTLTVSNMSPEDSSIYLCSAIVMDREDHGYTFGSGTRLTVV.

This clonotype came up many times. The V and J genes are TRBV6-5 and TRBJ2-5; D is possibly TRBD1 (8 bases). The V end was cut by 7 bases, the J end by 5 bases, with 23 bases between. CDR1 and CDR2 from the germline V gene are MNHEY and SVGAGI. The CDR3 is 16 amino acids. The CDR3 here is CASTYQGAGVGETQYF. The DNA for the CDR3 is TGTGCCAGCACCTACCAGGGGGCGGGAGTGGGGGAGACCCAGTACTTC.

The chain couples TRBV4-2 to TRBJ1-1, with D maybe TRBD1 (6 bases). This CDR3 region has 18 residues. From germline, CDR1 is LGHNA and CDR2 YNFKEQ. Trimming shortened V by 0 bases and J by 4 bases, and 21 bases separated the two germline ends. The CDR3 nucleotides read TGTGCCAGCAGCCAAGATCCCCAGGGTAGGGGGGAAGGCACTGAAGCTTTCTTT. This sequence encodes CASSQDPQGRGEGTEAFF.

The V and J genes are TRBV18 and TRBJ2-7; D may be TRBD2 (7 bases). The CDR3 covers 14 residues. V lost 6 bases to trimming and J lost 2 bases, with 14 bases between them. The V gene's germline CDR1 is KGHSH and CDR2 LQKENI. CDR3 region: CASSEGGPTYEQYV. The CDR3 nucleotides are TGTGCCAGCTCCGAGGGGGGGCCAACCTACGAGCAGTACGTC.

This clonotype was recorded a few times. This chain uses TRBV20-1 with TRBJ2-3; TRBD2 aligns across 7 bases. V lost 5 bases to trimming and J lost 2 bases; unmatched junction nucleotides: 4. The CDR3 length is 13 residues. CDR1 and CDR2 (germline): DFQATT, SNEGSKA (reference sequence). The CDR3 loop is CSAASGTTDTQYF. CDR3 DNA: TGCAGTGCTGCTAGCGGAACCACAGATACGCAGTATTTT.

This clonotype was seen a handful of times. The V and J genes are TRBV7-9 and TRBJ1-6, with D tentatively TRBD1 (5 bases). The CDR3 runs 17 residues. From germline, CDR1 is SEHNR and CDR2 FQNEAQ (reference sequence). Between the trimmed V and J ends, which lost 3 bases and 8 bases, there was a span of 20 bases. The CDR3 DNA reads as TGTGCCAGCAGCTTGGACGCTGTGGGGCAGCCGGATTCACCCCTCCACTTT. Amino acid sequence: CASSLDAVGQPDSPLHF.

The V and J genes are TRBV28 and TRBJ1-3; D not resolved. The V gene lost 0 bases and the J gene lost 3 bases, with 15 bases spanning the gap. This CDR3 spans 17 amino acids. In germline, CDR1 is MDHEN, CDR2 SYDVKM. The CDR3 spells CASSLWAPPGSGNTIYF. The CDR3 DNA follows: TGTGCCAGCAGTTTATGGGCCCCGCCGGGGAGTGGAAACACCATATATTTT.

The chain combines TRBV4-1 with TRBJ2-3; D possibly corresponds to TRBD2 (6 bases). With 4 bases removed from V and 5 bases from J, the gap between germline ends came to 16 bases. CDR1 and CDR2 from the germline V gene are MGHRA and YSYEKL. This CDR3 region has 15 residues. CDR3 protein: CASSPLGGDRDTQYF. For the CDR3, the DNA is TGCGCCAGCAGCCCCCTGGGCGGGGACCGAGATACGCAGTATTTT.

This clonotype was detected many times. V is TRBV21-1 and J is TRBJ2-2; TRBD2 was called by the table and not checked on the DNA. TRBV21-1 represents a pseudogene. The CDR3 contains 15 residues. CDR3 in DNA: TGTGCCAGCGCATCAGGCGGGGGGGCCGGCGGGGAGCTGTTTTTT. This gives the protein CASASGGGAGGELFF.

This clonotype was counted many times. The CDR3, as DNA: TGTGCCAGCAGTGAACAGTATAGCAATCAGCCCCAGCATTTT. This gives the protein CASSEQYSNQPQHF. The rearrangement uses TRBV6-1 and TRBJ1-5, with D unclear. The CDR3 contains 14 residues. Trimming shortened V by 2 bases and J by 0 bases, and 5 bases separated the two germline ends. From germline, CDR1 is MNHNS and CDR2 SASEGT.